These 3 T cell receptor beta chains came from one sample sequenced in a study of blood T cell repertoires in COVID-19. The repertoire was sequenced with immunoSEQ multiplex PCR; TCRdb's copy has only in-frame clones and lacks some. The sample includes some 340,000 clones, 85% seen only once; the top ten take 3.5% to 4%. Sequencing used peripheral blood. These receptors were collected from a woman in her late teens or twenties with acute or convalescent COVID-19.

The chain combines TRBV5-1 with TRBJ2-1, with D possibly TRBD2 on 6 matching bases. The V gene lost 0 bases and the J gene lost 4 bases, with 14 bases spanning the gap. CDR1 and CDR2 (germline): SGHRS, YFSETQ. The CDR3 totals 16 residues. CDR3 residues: CASSLAGVFNYNEQFF. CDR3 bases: TGCGCCAGCAGCTTGGCGGGGGTTTTCAATTACAATGAGCAGTTCTTC.

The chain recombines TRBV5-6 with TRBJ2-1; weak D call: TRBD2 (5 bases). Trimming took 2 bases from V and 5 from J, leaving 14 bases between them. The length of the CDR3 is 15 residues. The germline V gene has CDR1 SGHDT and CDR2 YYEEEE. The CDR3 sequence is CASSFPGSGDNEQFF. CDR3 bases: TGTGCCAGCAGCTTCCCGGGATCCGGGGACAATGAGCAGTTCTTC.

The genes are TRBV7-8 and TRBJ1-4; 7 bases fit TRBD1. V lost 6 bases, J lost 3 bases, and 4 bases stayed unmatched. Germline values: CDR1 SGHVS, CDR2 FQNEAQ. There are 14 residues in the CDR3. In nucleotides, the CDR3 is TGTGCCAGCAGACCGACAGGGTCTAATGAAAAACTGTTTTTT. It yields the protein CASRPTGSNEKLFF.